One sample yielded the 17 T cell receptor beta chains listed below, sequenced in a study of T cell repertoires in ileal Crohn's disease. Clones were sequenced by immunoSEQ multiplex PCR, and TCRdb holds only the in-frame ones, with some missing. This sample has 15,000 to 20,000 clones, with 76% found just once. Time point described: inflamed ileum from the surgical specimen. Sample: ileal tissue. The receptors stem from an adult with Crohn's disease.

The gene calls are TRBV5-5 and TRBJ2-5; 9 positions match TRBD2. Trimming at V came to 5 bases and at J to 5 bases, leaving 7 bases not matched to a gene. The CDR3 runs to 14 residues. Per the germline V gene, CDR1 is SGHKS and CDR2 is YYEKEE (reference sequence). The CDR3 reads CASRSGGGAETQYF. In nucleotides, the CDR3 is TGTGCCAGCAGGTCGGGCGGGGGGGCCGAGACCCAGTACTTC.

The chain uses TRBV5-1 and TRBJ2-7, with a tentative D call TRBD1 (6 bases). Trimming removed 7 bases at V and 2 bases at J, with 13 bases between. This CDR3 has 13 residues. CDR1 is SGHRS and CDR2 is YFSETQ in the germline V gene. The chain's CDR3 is CASGEGGTYEQYF. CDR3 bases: TGCGCCAGCGGAGAAGGGGGAACCTACGAGCAGTACTTC. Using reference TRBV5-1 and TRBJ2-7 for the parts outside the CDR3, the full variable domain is KAGVTQTPRYLIKTRGQQVTLSCSPISGHRSVSWYQQTPGQGLQFLFEYFSETQRNKGNFPGRFSGRQFSNSRSEMNVSTLELGDSALYLCASGEGGTYEQYFGPGTRLTVT.

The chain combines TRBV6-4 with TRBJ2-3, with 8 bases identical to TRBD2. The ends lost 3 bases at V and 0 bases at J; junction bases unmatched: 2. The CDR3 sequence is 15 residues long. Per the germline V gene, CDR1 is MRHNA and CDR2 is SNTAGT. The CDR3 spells CASSEVAGSTDTQYF. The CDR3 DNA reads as TGTGCCAGCAGTGAAGTAGCGGGAAGCACAGATACGCAGTATTTT.

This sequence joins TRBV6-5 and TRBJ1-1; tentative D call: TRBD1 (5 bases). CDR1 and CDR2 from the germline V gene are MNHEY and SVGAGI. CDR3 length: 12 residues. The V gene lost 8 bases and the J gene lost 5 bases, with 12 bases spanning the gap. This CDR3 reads CASAGLRTEAFF. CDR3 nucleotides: TGTGCCAGCGCAGGGCTCCGTACTGAAGCTTTCTTT.

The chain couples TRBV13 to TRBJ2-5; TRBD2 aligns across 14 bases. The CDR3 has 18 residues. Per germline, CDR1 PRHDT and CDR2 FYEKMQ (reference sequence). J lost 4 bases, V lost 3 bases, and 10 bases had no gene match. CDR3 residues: CASSFEGTSGGLGETQYF. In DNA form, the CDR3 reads TGTGCCAGCAGCTTCGAAGGGACTAGCGGGGGCTTAGGAGAGACCCAGTACTTC. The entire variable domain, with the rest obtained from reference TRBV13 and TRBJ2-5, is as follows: AAGVIQSPRHLIKEKRETATLKCYPIPRHDTVYWYQQGPGQDPQFLISFYEKMQSDKGSIPDRFSAQQFSDYHSELNMSSLELGDSALYFCASSFEGTSGGLGETQYFGPGTRLLVL.

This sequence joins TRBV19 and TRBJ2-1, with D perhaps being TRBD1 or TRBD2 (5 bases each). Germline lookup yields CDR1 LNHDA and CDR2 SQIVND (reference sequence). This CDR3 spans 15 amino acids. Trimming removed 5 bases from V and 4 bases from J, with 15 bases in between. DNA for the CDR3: TGTGCCAGTAGTTCAGAGGGGAGTACATACAATGAGCAGTTCTTC. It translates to CASSSEGSTYNEQFF. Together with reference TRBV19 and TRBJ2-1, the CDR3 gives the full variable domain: DGGITQSPKYLFRKEGQNVTLSCEQNLNHDAMYWYRQDPGQGLRLIYYSQIVNDFQKGDIAEGYSVSREKKESFPLTVTSAQKNPTAFYLCASSSEGSTYNEQFFGPGTRLTVL.

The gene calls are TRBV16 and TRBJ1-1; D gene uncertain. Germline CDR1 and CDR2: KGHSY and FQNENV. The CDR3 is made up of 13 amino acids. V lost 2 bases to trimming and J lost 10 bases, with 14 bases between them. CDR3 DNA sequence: TGTGCCAGCAGCCAAGGCATAGGCAGCCGAGCTTTCTTT. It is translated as CASSQGIGSRAFF. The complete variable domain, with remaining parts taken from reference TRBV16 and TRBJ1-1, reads GEEVAQTPKHLVRGEGQKAKLYCAPIKGHSYVFWYQQVLKNEFKFLISFQNENVFDETGMPKERFSAKCLPNSPCSLEIQATKLEDSAVYFCASSQGIGSRAFFGQGTRLTVV.

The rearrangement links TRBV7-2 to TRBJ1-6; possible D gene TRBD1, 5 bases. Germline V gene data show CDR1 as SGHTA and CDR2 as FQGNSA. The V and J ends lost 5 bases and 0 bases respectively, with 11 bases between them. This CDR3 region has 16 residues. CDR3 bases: TGTGCCAGCAGCCGCGACAGCCTCTCCTATAATTCACCCCTCCACTTT. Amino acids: CASSRDSLSYNSPLHF. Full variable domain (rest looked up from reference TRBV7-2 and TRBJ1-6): GAGVSQSPSNKVTEKGKDVELRCDPISGHTALYWYRQSLGQGLEFLIYFQGNSAPDKSGLPSDRFSAERTGGSVSTLTIQRTQQEDSAVYLCASSRDSLSYNSPLHFGNGTRLTVT.

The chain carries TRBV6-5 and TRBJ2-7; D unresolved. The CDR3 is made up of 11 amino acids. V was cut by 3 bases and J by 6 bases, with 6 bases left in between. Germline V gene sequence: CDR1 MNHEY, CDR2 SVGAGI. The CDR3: CASSYAVEQYF. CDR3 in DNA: TGTGCCAGCAGTTATGCGGTCGAGCAGTACTTC.

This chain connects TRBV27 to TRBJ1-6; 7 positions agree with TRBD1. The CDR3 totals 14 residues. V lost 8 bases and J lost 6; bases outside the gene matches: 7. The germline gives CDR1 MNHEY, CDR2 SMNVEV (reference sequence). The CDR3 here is CASYARDSNSPLHF. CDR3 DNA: TGTGCCAGCTATGCGCGGGACAGTAATTCACCCCTCCACTTT.

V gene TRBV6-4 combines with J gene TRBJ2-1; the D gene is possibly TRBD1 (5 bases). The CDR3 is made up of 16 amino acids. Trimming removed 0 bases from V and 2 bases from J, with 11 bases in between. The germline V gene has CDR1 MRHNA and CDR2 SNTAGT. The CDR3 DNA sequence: TGTGCCAGCAGTGACTCGGCAGGGCCTCCCTACAATGAGCAGTTCTTC. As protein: CASSDSAGPPYNEQFF.

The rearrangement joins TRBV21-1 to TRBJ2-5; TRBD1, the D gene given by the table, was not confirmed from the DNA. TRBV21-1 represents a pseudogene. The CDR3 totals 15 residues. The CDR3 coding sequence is TGTGCCAGCAGCTCGGGGACAGCAGTTCCAGAGACCCAGTACTTC. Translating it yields CASSSGTAVPETQYF.

The CDR3 DNA sequence: TGCGCCAGCAGCCAGGACAGACACACAGATACGCAGTATTTT. Its protein is CASSQDRHTDTQYF. This chain connects TRBV5-1 to TRBJ2-3; D is perhaps TRBD1 (6 bases). CDR3 length: 14 amino acids. V lost 4 bases, J lost 2 bases, and 11 bases lay in between. CDR1 and CDR2 from the germline V gene are SGHRS and YFSETQ.

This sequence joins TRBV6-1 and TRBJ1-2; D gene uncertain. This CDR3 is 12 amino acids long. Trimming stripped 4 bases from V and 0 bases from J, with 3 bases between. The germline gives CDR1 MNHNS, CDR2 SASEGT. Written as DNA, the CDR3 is TGTGCCAGCAGTGCCACTAACTATGGCTACACCTTC. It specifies CASSATNYGYTF.

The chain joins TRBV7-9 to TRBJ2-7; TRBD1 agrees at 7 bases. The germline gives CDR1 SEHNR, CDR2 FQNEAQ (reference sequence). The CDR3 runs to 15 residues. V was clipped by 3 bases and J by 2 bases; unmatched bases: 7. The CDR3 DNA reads TGTGCCAGCAGCTTCGGTAGACAGGGAGCCTACGAGCAGTACTTC. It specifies CASSFGRQGAYEQYF.

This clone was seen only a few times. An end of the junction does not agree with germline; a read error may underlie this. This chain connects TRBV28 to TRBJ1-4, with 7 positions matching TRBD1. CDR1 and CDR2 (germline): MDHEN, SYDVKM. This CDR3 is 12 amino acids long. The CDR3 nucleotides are TGTGCCAGCAGCAAGATGGACAGGCCTTGGGGATTT. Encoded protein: CASSKMDRPWGF.

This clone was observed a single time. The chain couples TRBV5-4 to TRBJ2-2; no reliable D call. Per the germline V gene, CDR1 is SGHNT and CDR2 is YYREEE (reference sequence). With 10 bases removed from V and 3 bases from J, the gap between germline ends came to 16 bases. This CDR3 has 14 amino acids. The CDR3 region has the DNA TGTGCCCCCGCAGAGATCAAGGACACCGGGGAGCTGTTTTTT. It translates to CAPAEIKDTGELFF.